The sample holds a few counts of the clone carrying this T cell receptor (beta chain). The target antigen is unknown. The method was immunoSEQ multiplex PCR; TCRdb's version includes in-frame clones alone and lacks a portion of them. The sample consists of 98,000 or so clones, 84% of them appearing once. The data derive from a study of T cell responses to AZD1222 COVID-19 vaccine. The CDR3 runs 15 residues. V shed 5 bases and J shed 6 bases, with 16 bases lying between them. CDR1 is LNHDA, CDR2 SQIVND, per germline (reference sequence). Study-level results: Spike regions recognized by vaccine-associated CD4 TCRs spanned the protein, led by 160-218 and 743-854.

Doses given second, at about 4 or about 12 weeks, were pooled. This clonotype was sampled from an adult who received the AZD1222 COVID-19 vaccine. The starting material was peripheral blood, obtained 28 days after the second AZD1222 dose. V is TRBV19 and J is TRBJ2-2; D assignment may be TRBD1 or TRBD2 (5 bases each). The DNA for the CDR3 is TGTGCCAGTAGTTCCGGGGACCTCGGGGCCGGGGAGCTGTTTTTT. The encoded protein is CASSSGDLGAGELFF.